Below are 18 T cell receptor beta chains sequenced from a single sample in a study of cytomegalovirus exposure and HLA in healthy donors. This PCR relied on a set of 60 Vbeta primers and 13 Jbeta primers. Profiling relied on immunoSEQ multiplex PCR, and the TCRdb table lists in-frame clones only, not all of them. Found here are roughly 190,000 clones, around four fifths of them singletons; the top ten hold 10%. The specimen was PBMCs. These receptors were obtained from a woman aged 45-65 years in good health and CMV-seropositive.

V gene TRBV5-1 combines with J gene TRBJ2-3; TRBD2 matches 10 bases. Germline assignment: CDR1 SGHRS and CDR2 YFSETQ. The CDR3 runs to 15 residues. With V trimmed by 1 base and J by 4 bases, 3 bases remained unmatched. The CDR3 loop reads CASSLSGGAADTQYF. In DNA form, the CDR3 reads TGCGCCAGCAGCTTGAGCGGGGGGGCCGCAGATACGCAGTATTTT.

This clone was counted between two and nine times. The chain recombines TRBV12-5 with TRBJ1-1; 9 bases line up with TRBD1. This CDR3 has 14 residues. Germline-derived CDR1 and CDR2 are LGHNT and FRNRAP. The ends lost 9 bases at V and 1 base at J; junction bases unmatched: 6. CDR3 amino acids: CASRSDRGNTEAFF. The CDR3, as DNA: TGTGCTAGCAGATCGGACAGGGGGAACACTGAAGCTTTCTTT.

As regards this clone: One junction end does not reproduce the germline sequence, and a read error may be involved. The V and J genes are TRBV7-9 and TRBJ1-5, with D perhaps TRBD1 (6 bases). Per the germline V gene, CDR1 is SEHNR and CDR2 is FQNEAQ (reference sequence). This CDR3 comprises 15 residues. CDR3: CSSSRWTDESSPQHF. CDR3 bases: TGTTCCAGCAGCAGATGGACAGATGAATCATCGCCCCAGCATTTT.

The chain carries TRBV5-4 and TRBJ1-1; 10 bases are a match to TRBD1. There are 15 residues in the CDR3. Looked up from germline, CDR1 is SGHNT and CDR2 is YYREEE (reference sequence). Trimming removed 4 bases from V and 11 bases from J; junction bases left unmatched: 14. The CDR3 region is CASSAGVGQGMGAFF. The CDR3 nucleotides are TGTGCCAGCAGCGCGGGGGTGGGACAGGGGATGGGGGCTTTCTTT.

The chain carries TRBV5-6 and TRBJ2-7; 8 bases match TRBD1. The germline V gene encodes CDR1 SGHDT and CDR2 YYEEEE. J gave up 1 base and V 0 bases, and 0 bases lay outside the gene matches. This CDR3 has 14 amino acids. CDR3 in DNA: TGTGCCAGCAGCTTGGGACAGGGGTCCTACGAGCAGTACTTC. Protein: CASSLGQGSYEQYF.

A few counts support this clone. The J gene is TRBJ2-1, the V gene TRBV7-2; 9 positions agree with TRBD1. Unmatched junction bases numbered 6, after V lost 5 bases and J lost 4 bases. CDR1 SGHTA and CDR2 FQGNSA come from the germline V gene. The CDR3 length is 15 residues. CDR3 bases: TGTGCCAGCAGCCCCCCCGGGACAGGGTACAATGAGCAGTTCTTC. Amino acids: CASSPPGTGYNEQFF.

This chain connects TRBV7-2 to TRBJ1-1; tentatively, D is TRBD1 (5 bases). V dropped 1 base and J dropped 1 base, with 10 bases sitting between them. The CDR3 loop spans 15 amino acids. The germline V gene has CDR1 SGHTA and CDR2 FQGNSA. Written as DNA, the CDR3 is TGTGCCAGCAGCTTAGGCGCAGGGCCGAACACTGAAGCTTTCTTT. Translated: CASSLGAGPNTEAFF.

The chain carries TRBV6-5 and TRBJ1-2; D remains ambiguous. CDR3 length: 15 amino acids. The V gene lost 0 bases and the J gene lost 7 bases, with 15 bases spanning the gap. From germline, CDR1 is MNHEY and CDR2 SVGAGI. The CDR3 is CASSYSITGGGGYTF. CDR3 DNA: TGTGCCAGCAGTTACTCGATAACGGGAGGTGGTGGCTACACCTTC.

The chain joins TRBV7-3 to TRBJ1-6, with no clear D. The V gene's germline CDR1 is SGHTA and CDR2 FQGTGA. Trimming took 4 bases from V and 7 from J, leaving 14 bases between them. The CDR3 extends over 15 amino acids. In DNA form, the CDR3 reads TGTGCCAGCAGCTCTACCCCGGGATCCAATTCACCCCTCCACTTT. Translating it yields CASSSTPGSNSPLHF.

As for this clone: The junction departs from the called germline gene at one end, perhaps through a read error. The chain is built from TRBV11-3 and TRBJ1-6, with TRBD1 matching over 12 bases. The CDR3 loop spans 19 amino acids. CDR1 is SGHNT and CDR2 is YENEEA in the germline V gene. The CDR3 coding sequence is TGTGCCAGCAGCCTAGATTTGGGACAGGGGGCCTCCTATAATTCACCCCTCCACTTT. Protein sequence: CASSLDLGQGASYNSPLHF. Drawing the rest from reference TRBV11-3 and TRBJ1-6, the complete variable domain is EAGVVQSPRYKIIEKKQPVAFWCNPISGHNTLYWYLQNLGQGPELLIRYENEEAVDDSQLPKDRFSAERLKGVDSTLKIQPAELGDSAVYLCASSLDLGQGASYNSPLHFGNGTRLTVT.

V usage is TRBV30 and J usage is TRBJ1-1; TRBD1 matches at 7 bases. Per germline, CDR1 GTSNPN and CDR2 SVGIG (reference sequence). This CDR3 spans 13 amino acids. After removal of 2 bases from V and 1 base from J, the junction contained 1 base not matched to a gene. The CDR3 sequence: CAWSRDRNTEAFF. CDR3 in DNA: TGTGCCTGGAGTCGGGACAGGAACACTGAAGCTTTCTTT.

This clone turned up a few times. CDR3 nucleotides: TGTGCCAGTACTCGCGGGGAAACCTATGGCTACACCTTC. Its translation is CASTRGETYGYTF. V is TRBV19 and J is TRBJ1-2; D gene uncertain. CDR1 is LNHDA and CDR2 is SQIVND in the germline V gene (reference sequence). The CDR3 totals 13 residues. Trimming stripped 7 bases from V and 4 bases from J, with 13 bases between.

CDR3 sequence (DNA): TGTGCCAGCAGCTTGCTGGACAGGGTGGACAATGAGCAGTTCTTC. This sequence encodes CASSLLDRVDNEQFF. This chain uses TRBV7-6 with TRBJ2-1; 8 positions agree with TRBD1. The CDR3 consists of 15 residues. The germline V gene has CDR1 SGHVS and CDR2 FNYEAQ. Trimming at V came to 3 bases and at J to 5 bases, leaving 6 bases not matched to a gene. The full variable domain, with the rest looked up from reference TRBV7-6 and TRBJ2-1, is GAGVSQSPRYKVTKRGQDVALRCDPISGHVSLYWYRQALGQGPEFLTYFNYEAQQDKSGLPNDRFSAERPEGSISTLTIQRTEQRDSAMYRCASSLLDRVDNEQFFGPGTRLTVL.

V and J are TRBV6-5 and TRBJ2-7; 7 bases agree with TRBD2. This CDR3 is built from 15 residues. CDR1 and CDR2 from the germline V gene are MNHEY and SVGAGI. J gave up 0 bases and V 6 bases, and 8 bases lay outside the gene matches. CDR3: CASRAPGGSSYEQYF. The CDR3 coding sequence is TGTGCCAGCAGAGCCCCCGGGGGGAGCTCCTACGAGCAGTACTTC.

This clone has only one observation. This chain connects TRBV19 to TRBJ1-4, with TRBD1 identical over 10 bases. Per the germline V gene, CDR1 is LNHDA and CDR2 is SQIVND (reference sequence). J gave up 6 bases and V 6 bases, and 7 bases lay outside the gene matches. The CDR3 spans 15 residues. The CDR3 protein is CASRFLGTGDEKLFF. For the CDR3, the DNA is TGTGCCAGTAGATTTTTAGGGACAGGGGATGAAAAACTGTTTTTT.

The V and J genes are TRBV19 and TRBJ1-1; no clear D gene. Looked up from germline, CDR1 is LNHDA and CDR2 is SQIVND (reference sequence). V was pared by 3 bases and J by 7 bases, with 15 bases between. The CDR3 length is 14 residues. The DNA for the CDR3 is TGTGCCAGTAGTATCTCGAGAGATAGCGGTGAAGCTTTCTTT. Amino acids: CASSISRDSGEAFF.

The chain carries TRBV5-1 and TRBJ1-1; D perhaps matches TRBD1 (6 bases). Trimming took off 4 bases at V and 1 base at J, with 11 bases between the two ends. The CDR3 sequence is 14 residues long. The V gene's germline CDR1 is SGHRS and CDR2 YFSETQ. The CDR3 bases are TGCGCCAGCAGCGCACAGGGAGAGAACACTGAAGCTTTCTTT. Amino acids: CASSAQGENTEAFF.

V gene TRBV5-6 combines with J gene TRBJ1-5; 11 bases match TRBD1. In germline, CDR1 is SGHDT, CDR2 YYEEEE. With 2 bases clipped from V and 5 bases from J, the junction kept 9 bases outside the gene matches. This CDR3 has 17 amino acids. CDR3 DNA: TGTGCCAGCAGCTTCTGGGGACAGGGGGATTATTATCAGCCCCAGCATTTT. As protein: CASSFWGQGDYYQPQHF. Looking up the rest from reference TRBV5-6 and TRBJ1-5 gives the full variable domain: DAGVTQSPTHLIKTRGQQVTLRCSPKSGHDTVSWYQQALGQGPQFIFQYYEEEERQRGNFPDRFSGHQFPNYSSELNVNALLLGDSALYLCASSFWGQGDYYQPQHFGDGTRLSIL.